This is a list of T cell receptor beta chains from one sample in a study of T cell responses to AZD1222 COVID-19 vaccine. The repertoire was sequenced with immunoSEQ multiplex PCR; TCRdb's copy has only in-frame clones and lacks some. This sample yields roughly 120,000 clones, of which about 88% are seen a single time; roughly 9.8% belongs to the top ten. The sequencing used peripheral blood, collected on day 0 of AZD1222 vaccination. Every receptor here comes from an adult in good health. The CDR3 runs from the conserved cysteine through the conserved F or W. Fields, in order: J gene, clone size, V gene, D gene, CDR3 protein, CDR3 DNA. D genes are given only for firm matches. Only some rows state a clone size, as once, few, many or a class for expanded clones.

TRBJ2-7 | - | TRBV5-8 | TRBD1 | CASSWDRSSYEQYF | TGTGCCAGCAGCTGGGACAGAAGCTCCTACGAGCAGTACTTC
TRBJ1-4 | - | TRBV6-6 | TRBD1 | CASSVTGVRLGEKLFF | TGTGCCAGCAGTGTGACAGGGGTTAGGTTGGGCGAAAAACTGTTTTTT
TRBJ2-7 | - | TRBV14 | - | CASGGKHYEQYF | TGTGCCAGCGGGGGAAAACATTACGAGCAGTACTTC
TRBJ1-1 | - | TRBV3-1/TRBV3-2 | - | CASSQDVVWRLGTNTEAFF | TGTGCCAGCAGCCAAGATGTGGTGTGGCGTCTGGGTACCAACACTGAAGCTTTCTTT
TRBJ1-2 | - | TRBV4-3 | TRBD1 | CASSQEDRGVGGYTF | TGCGCCAGCAGCCAGGAAGACAGGGGAGTCGGTGGCTACACCTTC
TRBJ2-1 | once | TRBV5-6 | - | CATTSLEVSRDNEQFF | TGTGCCACCACCTCCCTTGAGGTCTCGAGGGACAATGAGCAGTTCTTC
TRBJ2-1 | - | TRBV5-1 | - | CASSSGDGWRASSYNEQFF | TGCGCCAGCAGCTCCGGGGACGGGTGGCGGGCGAGCTCCTACAATGAGCAGTTCTTC
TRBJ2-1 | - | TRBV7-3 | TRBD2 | CASSHTSGRPPYNEQFF | TGTGCCAGCAGCCATACTAGCGGGAGGCCCCCTTACAATGAGCAGTTCTTC
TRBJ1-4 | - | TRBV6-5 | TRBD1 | CASSGTGREKLFF | TGTGCCAGCAGCGGGACAGGGCGTGAAAAACTGTTTTTT
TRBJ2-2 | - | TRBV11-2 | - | CASSFGRYGSNTGELFF | TGTGCCAGCAGCTTTGGGCGCTACGGCTCGAACACCGGGGAGCTGTTTTTT
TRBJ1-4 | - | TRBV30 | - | CACQTGSQIDEKLFF | TGTGCCTGCCAAACGGGGTCACAGATCGATGAAAAACTGTTTTTT
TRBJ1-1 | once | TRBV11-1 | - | CASSFLRENTEAFF | TGTGCCAGCAGCTTTCTAAGGGAGAACACTGAAGCTTTCTTT
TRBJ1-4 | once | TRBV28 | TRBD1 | CALGQYNEKLFF | TGTGCCCTGGGACAGTATAATGAAAAACTGTTTTTT
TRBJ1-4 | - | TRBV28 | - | CASRGTGAATNEKLFF | TGTGCCAGCAGAGGGACGGGCGCTGCAACTAATGAAAAACTGTTTTTT
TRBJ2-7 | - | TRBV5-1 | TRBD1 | CASSLARTGTIGEQYF | TGCGCCAGCAGCTTGGCCAGGACAGGGACGATTGGCGAGCAGTACTTC